The 3 T cell receptor beta chains presented below share a single source sample, sequenced in a study of blood T cells in healthy people across ages. Combining a sample-barcoded 5' primer with a J-beta primer mix, a second PCR ran for roughly 6 to 12 cycles. TCRdb recomputed calls from the 5' RACE reads with MiXCR, one row per CDR3 protein. The sample shows more than 700,000 distinct CDR3 sequences, about 55% of them seen only once. The sequenced sample consisted of blood. The receptors derive from a man older than 75 in good health.

Here the CDR3 DNA reads TGTGCCAGCAGCGAACACAGGGGAGGGCAAGAGACCCAGTACTTC. Amino acids: CASSEHRGGQETQYF. The J gene is TRBJ2-5, the V gene TRBV7-3; D may correspond to TRBD1 or TRBD2 (7 bases each). In germline, CDR1 is SGHTA, CDR2 FQGTGA. The CDR3 has 15 amino acids. Trimming took off 5 bases at V and 2 bases at J, with 15 bases between the two ends.

The gene calls are TRBV9 and TRBJ2-4, with 7 positions matching TRBD2. CDR3 size: 17 residues. The V segment lost 4 bases and the J segment 1 base; nucleotides outside the gene matches: 11. CDR1 is SGDLS and CDR2 is YYNGEE in the germline V gene. CDR3 loop: CASSPRWYGGAKNIQYF. CDR3 nucleotides: TGTGCCAGCAGCCCCCGTTGGTACGGGGGGGCCAAAAACATTCAGTACTTC. Together with reference TRBV9 and TRBJ2-4, the CDR3 gives the full variable domain: DSGVTQTPKHLITATGQRVTLRCSPRSGDLSVYWYQQSLDQGLQFLIQYYNGEERAKGNILERFSAQQFPDLHSELNLSSLELGDSALYFCASSPRWYGGAKNIQYFGAGTRLSVL.

The genes are TRBV6-5 and TRBJ2-2; possibly TRBD1 for D (5 bases). V lost 5 bases, J lost 5 bases, and 15 bases lay in between. Germline V gives CDR1 MNHEY, CDR2 SVGAGI. The CDR3 length is 15 residues. CDR3 nucleotide sequence: TGTGCCAGCAGTCCCTCAACAGGACGGACCGGGGAGCTGTTTTTT. Its translation is CASSPSTGRTGELFF.